This T cell receptor beta chain was captured by sequencing in a study of vaccination effects on CD4 cells after COVID-19. Note on this clone: What it binds is unknown.

Study results and limitations: The vaccine-induced clones of healthy vaccinees included only 1 of 255 that cross-reacted with common cold coronaviruses.

Data came from immunoSEQ multiplex PCR; TCRdb stores just in-frame clones and leaves some out. Seen here are around 66,000 clones, 74% observed once, and the top ten hold 2.2%. The V gene's germline CDR1 is SGHNT and CDR2 YENEEA. This CDR3 comprises 16 residues. Trimming left V 1 base short and J 1 base short, with 11 bases between. Cultured cells yielded isolated CD4+ T cells after about ten days. Every participant took two doses of the BNT162b2 or mRNA-1273 vaccine. Cells had half their medium changed to IL-2 medium on days 3 and 7. This TCR was sampled from a human donor who received a COVID-19 vaccine. The sample here was CD4+ T cells from PBMCs cultured without peptide, taken after COVID-19 vaccination. The V call is TRBV11-3, the J call TRBJ2-1; D perhaps matches TRBD1 (6 bases). This CDR3 reads CASSLGGPPSYNEQFF. CDR3 nucleotides: TGTGCCAGCAGCTTAGGGGGGCCCCCGTCCTACAATGAGCAGTTCTTC.